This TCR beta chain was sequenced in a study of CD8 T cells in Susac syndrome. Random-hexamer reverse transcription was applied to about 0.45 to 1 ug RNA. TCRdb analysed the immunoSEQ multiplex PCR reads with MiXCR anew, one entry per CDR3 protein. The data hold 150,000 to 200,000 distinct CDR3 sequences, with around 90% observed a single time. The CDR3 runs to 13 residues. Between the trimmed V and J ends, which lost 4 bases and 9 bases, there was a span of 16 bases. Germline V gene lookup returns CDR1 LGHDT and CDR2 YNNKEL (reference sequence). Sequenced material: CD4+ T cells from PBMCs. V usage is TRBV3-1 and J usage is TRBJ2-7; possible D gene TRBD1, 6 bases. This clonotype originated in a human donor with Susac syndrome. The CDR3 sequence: CASSPLDRNGQYF. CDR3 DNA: TGTGCCAGCAGCCCTTTGGACAGAAACGGGCAGTACTTC.